This T cell receptor beta chain is drawn from a study of cytomegalovirus exposure and HLA in healthy donors. Findings and limits, study-wide: Presence/absence analyses treated sequencing depth as roughly uniform across donors. Prior analysis indicated that the majority of TCR beta V segments exhibited productivity approximately 87% or approximately 30% of the time.

Donors likely had unrecorded immune exposures despite being nominally healthy when sampled. PCR involved 60 Vbeta and 13 Jbeta primers. TCRdb's table, derived via immunoSEQ multiplex PCR, lists solely in-frame clones and lacks some. The sample has 110,000 to 150,000 clones; roughly 80% are singletons. Trimming removed 0 bases from V and 2 bases from J, with 6 bases in between. Germline V CDR1 and CDR2: SGHRS, YFSETQ. This CDR3 contains 13 residues. In regard to this clone: The antigen is undetermined.

This TCR came from a boy younger than 10 in good health and CMV-seronegative. The rearrangement joins TRBV5-1 to TRBJ2-7; D perhaps matches TRBD1 (5 bases). Sequenced input: PBMCs. The CDR3 protein is CASSLAGTYEQYF. The CDR3 region has the DNA TGCGCCAGCAGCTTGGCAGGGACCTACGAGCAGTACTTC.